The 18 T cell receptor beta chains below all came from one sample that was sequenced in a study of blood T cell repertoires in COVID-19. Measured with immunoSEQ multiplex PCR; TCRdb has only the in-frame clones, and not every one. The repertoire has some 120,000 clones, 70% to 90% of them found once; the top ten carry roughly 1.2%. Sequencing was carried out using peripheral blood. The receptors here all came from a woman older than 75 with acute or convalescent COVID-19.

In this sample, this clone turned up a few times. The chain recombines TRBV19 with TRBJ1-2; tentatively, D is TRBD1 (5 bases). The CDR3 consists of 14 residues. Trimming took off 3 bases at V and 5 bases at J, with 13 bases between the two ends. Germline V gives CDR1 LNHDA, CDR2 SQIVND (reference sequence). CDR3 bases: TGTGCCAGTAGTATTCCCCAGGGCCGTTATGGCTACACCTTC. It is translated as CASSIPQGRYGYTF.

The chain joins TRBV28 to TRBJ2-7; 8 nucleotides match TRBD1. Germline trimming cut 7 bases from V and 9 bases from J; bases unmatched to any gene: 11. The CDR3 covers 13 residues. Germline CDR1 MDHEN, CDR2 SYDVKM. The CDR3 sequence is CASNALSGGGQYF. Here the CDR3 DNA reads TGTGCCAGCAACGCTCTCTCAGGGGGCGGGCAGTACTTC.

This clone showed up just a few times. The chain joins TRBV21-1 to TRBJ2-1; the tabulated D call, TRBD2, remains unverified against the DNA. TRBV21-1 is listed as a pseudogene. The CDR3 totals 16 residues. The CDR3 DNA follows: TGTGCCAGCAGCAAACTCCTAGCGGGGGCCTTGAATGAGCAGTTCTTC. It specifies CASSKLLAGALNEQFF.

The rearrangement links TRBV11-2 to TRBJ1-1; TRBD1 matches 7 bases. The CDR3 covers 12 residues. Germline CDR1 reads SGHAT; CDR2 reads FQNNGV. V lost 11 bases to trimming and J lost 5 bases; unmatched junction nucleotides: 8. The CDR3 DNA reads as TGTGCCGTGGGAAGGGGGCCGACTGAAGCTTTCTTT. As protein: CAVGRGPTEAFF.

For the CDR3, the DNA is TGTGCCAGCAGCTTGGCCACGGGAGGGGAGACCCAGTACTTC. Translation gives CASSLATGGETQYF. This sequence joins TRBV5-4 and TRBJ2-5; 8 positions match TRBD2. V dropped 0 bases and J dropped 5; count of bases not matched to a gene: 3. The CDR3 sequence is 14 residues long. Germline CDR1 is SGHNT and CDR2 is YYREEE (reference sequence).

CDR3 sequence: CASSIGTGPYEQYF. The CDR3 nucleotides are TGTGCCAGTAGTATTGGGACAGGACCCTACGAGCAGTACTTC. V is TRBV19 and J is TRBJ2-7, with 8 bases fitting TRBD1. CDR3 length: 14 residues. Germline loops: CDR1 LNHDA, CDR2 SQIVND (reference sequence). Trimming at V came to 3 bases and at J to 2 bases, leaving 3 bases not matched to a gene.

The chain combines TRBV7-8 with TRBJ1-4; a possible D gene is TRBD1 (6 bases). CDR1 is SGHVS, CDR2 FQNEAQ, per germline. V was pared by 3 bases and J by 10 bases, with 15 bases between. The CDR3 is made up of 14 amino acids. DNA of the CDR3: TGTGCCAGCAGCTTGTTGGCCCGAGGGGGAAAACTGTTTTTT. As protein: CASSLLARGGKLFF. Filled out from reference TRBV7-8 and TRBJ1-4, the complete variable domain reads GAGVSQSPRYKVAKRGQDVALRCDPISGHVSLFWYQQALGQGPEFLTYFQNEAQLDKSGLPSDRFFAERPEGSVSTLKIQRTQQEDSAVYLCASSLLARGGKLFFGSGTQLSVL.

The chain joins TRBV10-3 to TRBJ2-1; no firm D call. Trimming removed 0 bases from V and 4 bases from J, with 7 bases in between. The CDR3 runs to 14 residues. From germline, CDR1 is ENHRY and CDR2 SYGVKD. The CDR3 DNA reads TGTGCCATCAGTGAGTCGTCTAGTTACAATGAGCAGTTCTTC. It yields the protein CAISESSSYNEQFF.

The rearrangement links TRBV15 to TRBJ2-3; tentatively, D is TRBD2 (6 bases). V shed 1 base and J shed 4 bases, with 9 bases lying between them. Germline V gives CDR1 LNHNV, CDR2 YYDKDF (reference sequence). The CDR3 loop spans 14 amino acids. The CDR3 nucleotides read TGTGCCACCAGCAGAGGTACTAGCCCAGATACGCAGTATTTT. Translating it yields CATSRGTSPDTQYF.

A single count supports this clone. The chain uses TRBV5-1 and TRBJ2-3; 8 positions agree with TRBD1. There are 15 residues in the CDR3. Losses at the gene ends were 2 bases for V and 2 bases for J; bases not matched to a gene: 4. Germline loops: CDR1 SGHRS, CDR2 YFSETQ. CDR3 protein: CASSLQTGVTDTQYF. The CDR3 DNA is TGCGCCAGCAGCTTACAGACAGGGGTCACAGATACGCAGTATTTT.

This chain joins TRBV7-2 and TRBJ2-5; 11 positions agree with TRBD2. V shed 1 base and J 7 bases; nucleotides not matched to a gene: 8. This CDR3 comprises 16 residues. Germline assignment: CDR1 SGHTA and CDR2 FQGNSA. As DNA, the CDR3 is TGTGCCAGCAGCTTAGTCATAGCTAGCGGGGGGTCGACCCAGTACTTC. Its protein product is CASSLVIASGGSTQYF.

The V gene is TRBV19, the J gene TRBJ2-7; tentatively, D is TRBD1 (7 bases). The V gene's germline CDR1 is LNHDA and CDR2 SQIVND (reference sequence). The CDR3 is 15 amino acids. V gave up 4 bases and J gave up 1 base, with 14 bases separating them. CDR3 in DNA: TGTGCCAGTAGTAAGGGGGGACAGTCTTCCTACGAGCAGTACTTC. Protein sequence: CASSKGGQSSYEQYF. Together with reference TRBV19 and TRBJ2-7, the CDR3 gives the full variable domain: DGGITQSPKYLFRKEGQNVTLSCEQNLNHDAMYWYRQDPGQGLRLIYYSQIVNDFQKGDIAEGYSVSREKKESFPLTVTSAQKNPTAFYLCASSKGGQSSYEQYFGPGTRLTVT.

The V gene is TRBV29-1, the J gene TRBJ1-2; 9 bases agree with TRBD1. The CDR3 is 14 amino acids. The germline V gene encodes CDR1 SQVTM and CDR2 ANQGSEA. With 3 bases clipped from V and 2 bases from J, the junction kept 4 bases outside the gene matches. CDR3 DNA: TGCAGCGTTGAGCAGACAGGGGGAAACTATGGCTACACCTTC. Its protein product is CSVEQTGGNYGYTF.

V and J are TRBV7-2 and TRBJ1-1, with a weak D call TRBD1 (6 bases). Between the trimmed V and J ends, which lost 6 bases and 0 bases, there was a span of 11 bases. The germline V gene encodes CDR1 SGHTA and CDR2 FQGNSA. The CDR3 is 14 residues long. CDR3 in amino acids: CASRSRGMNTEAFF. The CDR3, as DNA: TGTGCCAGCAGATCCAGGGGAATGAACACTGAAGCTTTCTTT.

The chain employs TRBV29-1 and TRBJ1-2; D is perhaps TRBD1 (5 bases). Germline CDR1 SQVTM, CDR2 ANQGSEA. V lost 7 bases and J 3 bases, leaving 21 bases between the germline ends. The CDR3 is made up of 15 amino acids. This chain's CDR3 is CSAWMEGPAYYGYTF. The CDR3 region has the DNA TGCAGCGCTTGGATGGAGGGACCGGCGTACTATGGCTACACCTTC.

This CDR3 is CASSIDRGPGNTIYF. The CDR3 DNA is TGTGCCAGCAGCATAGACAGGGGGCCTGGAAACACCATATATTTT. The chain couples TRBV13 to TRBJ1-3, with 10 bases that match TRBD1. CDR1 is PRHDT and CDR2 is FYEKMQ in the germline V gene (reference sequence). This CDR3 spans 15 amino acids. With V trimmed by 5 bases and J by 2 bases, 3 bases remained unmatched.

The CDR3 region is CATSRDKSYEQYF. The CDR3 region has the DNA TGTGCCACCAGCAGAGATAAGAGTTACGAGCAGTACTTC. The V and J genes are TRBV15 and TRBJ2-7; unclear D gene. Germline CDR1 and CDR2: LNHNV and YYDKDF (reference sequence). The V end lost 0 bases, the J end lost 4 bases, and 7 bases lay between the germline ends. The CDR3 has 13 amino acids.

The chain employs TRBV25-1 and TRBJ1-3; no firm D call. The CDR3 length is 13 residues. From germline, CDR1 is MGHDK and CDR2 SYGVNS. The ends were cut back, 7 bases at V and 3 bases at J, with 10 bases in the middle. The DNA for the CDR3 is TGTGCCAGCAAAAACTCCGGTGGAAACACCATATATTTT. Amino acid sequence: CASKNSGGNTIYF.